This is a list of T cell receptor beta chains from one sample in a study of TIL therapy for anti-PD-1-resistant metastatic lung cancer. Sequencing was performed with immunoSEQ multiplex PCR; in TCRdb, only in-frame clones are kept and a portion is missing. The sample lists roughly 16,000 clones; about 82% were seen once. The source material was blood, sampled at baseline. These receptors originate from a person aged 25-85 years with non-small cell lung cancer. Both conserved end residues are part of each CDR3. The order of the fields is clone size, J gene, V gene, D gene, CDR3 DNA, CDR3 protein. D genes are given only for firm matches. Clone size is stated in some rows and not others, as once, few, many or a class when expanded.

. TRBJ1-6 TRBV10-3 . TGTGCCATCAGTGACAGGCAGAATAATTCACCCCTCCACTTT CAISDRQNNSPLHF
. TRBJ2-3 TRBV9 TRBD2 TGTGCCAGCAGCGTAGAGCCTAGCGGTAGCACAGATACGCAGTATTTT CASSVEPSGSTDTQYF
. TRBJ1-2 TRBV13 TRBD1 TGTGCCAGCAGCTTAGGTGCTCGACAGGGGGGCTCCTATGGCTACACCTTC CASSLGARQGGSYGYTF
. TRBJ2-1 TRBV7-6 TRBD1 TGTGCCAGCAGCGCCAGACAGGGTTCCTACAATGAGCAGTTCTTC CASSARQGSYNEQFF
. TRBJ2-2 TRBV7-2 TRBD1 TGTGCCAGCAGCTTCCCGACAGGGGTCGGGGAGCTGTTTTTT CASSFPTGVGELFF
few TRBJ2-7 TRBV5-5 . TGTGCCAGCAGCTCACTCCCACGAGACGAGCAGTACTTC CASSSLPRDEQYF
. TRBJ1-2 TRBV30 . TGTGCCTGGAGTGCAAGAGCCGCTAACTATGGCTACACCTTC CAWSARAANYGYTF
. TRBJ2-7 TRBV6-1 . TGTGCCAGCAGTGATTTGGGCTACGAGCAGTACTTC CASSDLGYEQYF
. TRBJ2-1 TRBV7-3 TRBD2 TGTGCCAGCAGAAAAGCTAGCGGGGGCTCCTACAATGAGCAGTTCTTC CASRKASGGSYNEQFF
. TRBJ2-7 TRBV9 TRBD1 TGTGCCAGCAGCCAGACAGGGTATGAGCAGTACTTC CASSQTGYEQYF
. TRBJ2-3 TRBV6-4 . TGTGCCAGCAGTCCACTAGCAAACACAGATACGCAGTATTTT CASSPLANTDTQYF
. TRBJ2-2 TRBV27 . TGTGCCAGCATGGGGGCGGCGATGGTGATTGCGAACGGGGAGCTGTTTTTT CASMGAAMVIANGELFF
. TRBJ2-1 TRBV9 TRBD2 TGTGCCAGCAGCGCGAGGGACCGGCTAGCGGGGGGCCTCAATGAGCAGTTCTTC CASSARDRLAGGLNEQFF
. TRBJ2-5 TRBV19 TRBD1 TGTGCCAGTAGTGTCAACAGGGGGGAGACCCAGTACTTC CASSVNRGETQYF
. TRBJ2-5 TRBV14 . TGTGCCAGCAGCCAAGCCCCCCGGAGGGCAGAGACCCAGTACTTC CASSQAPRRAETQYF
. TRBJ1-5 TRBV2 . TGTGCCAGCAGATTAGAAGCGGGCAATCAGCCCCAGCATTTT CASRLEAGNQPQHF
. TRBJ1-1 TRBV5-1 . TGCGCCAGCAGCTTGGGATACGAGTCCTTGAACACTGAAGCTTTCTTT CASSLGYESLNTEAFF
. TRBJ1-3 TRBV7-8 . TGTGCCAGCAGCTTTGACAGCTACGATAGAAACACCATATATTTT CASSFDSYDRNTIYF
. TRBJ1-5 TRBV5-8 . TGTGCCAGCAGCTTGGTAGGGCAGATCCATCAGCCCCAGCATTTT CASSLVGQIHQPQHF
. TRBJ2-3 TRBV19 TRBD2 TGTGCCAGTAGTATAGGGCGGGGGGGCCTCAGCACAGATACGCAGTATTTT CASSIGRGGLSTDTQYF
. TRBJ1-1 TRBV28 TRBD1 TGTGCCAGCAGTCTGCGACAGGGAAACACTGAAGCTTTCTTT CASSLRQGNTEAFF
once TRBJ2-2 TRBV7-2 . TGTGCCAGCAGCTTTTCGCTGGGGGCGGCCGGGGAGCTGTTTTTT CASSFSLGAAGELFF
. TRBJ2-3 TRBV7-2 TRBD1 TGTGCCAGCAGCTCGACACAGGGGGCACAATATACGCAGTATTTT CASSSTQGAQYTQYF
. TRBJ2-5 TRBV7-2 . TGTGCCAGCAGCTTAGCGTTTGGCGGGGGCAGGGAGACCCAGTACTTC CASSLAFGGGRETQYF
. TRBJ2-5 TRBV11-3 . TGTGCCAGCAGCTACATAACCCTTTTCGACCAAGAGACCCAGTACTTC CASSYITLFDQETQYF
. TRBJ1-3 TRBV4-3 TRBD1 TGCGCCAGCAGCCGGGAACCGGGACAGATTGGAAACACCATATATTTT CASSREPGQIGNTIYF
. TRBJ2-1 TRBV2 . TGTGCCTCAGGGTCAGGAGAGCAGTTCTTC CASGSGEQFF
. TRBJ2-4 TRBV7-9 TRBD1 TGTGCCAGCAGCTTAGCCGGTCAGGGGGAAAACATTCAGTACTTC CASSLAGQGENIQYF
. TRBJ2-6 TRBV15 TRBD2 TGTGCCACCAGCAGAGATGGACTAGCGGGGTCTGGGGCCAACGTCCTGACTTTC CATSRDGLAGSGANVLTF
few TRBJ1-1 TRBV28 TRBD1 TGTGCCAGCAGCCGCAGGGGGCGCTCCAACACTGAAGCTTTCTTT CASSRRGRSNTEAFF
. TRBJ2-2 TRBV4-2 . TGTGCCAGCAGCCAGATAGAAGGTGGGGAGCTGTTTTTT CASSQIEGGELFF
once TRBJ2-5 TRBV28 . TGTGCCAGCAGTCTACCCCCCCGTGGCCAGTACTTC CASSLPPRGQYF
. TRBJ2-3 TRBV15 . TGTGCCACCAGCAGAGATCGGATGGCTACGCAGTATTTT CATSRDRMATQYF
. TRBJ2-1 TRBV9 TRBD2 TGTGCCAGCAGCCCGGGGGGGGACTCCAAGTACAATGAGCAGTTCTTC CASSPGGDSKYNEQFF
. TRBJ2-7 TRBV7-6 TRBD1 TGTGCCAGCAGCTTAGCGGGGGACAGCGTGAAGCAGTACTTC CASSLAGDSVKQYF
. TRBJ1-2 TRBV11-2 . TGTGCCAGCAGCTTAGATTCCCAGGCCCACTATGGCTACACCTTC CASSLDSQAHYGYTF
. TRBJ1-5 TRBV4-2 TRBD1 TGTGCCAGCAGCCCGAGTTCCGGGACAGGGGGTCAGCCCCAGCATTTT CASSPSSGTGGQPQHF
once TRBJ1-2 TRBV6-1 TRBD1 TGTGCCAGCAGTGAAGGGGCAGGGGGTCTCTATGGCTACACCTTC CASSEGAGGLYGYTF
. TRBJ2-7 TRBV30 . TGTGCCTGGAGTGGGGGGCGCTACGAGCAGTACTTC CAWSGGRYEQYF
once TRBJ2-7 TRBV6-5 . TGTGCCAGCAGTGTCCAACGTTCGGGCGAGCAGTACTTC CASSVQRSGEQYF